This entry lists 6 T cell receptor beta chains sequenced from one sample in a study of tissue T cells after allogeneic stem cell transplantation. Using immunoSEQ multiplex PCR, the repertoire was profiled, and TCRdb retains in-frame clones only, with some absent. The table shows 8,000 to 10,000 clones, with 60% to 80% occurring only once. This specimen consisted of tissue from the stomach, obtained at autopsy. The receptors originated from a male donor older than 55 with lung cancer.

V usage is TRBV3-1 (or the pseudogene TRBV3-2) and J usage is TRBJ2-2; D unclear. CDR3 length: 11 residues. The germline CDR1 and CDR2 sequences are LGHDT and YNNKEL (reference sequence). Trimming stripped 3 bases from V and 4 bases from J, with 0 bases between. In DNA form, the CDR3 reads TGTGCCAGCAGCCACACCGGGGAGCTGTTTTTT. Translation gives CASSHTGELFF.

The V call is TRBV18, the J call TRBJ2-5; D may match TRBD1 or TRBD2 (6 bases each). CDR1 is KGHSH and CDR2 is LQKENI in the germline V gene. The CDR3 is made up of 16 amino acids. Trimming took off 0 bases at V and 0 bases at J, with 11 bases between the two ends. As DNA, the CDR3 is TGTGCCAGCTCACCACCGACGGGGGCGAACCAAGAGACCCAGTACTTC. Translation gives CASSPPTGANQETQYF.

This clone was observed once. This rearrangement joins TRBV6-6 to TRBJ1-5; D remains ambiguous. V was trimmed by 0 bases and J by 0 bases, leaving 3 bases between them. The CDR3 sequence is 14 residues long. Germline loops: CDR1 MNHNY, CDR2 SVGAGI (reference sequence). The CDR3 is CASSYSGSNQPQHF. CDR3 bases: TGTGCCAGCAGTTACTCGGGTAGCAATCAGCCCCAGCATTTT.

V gene TRBV19 combines with J gene TRBJ1-2; D is ambiguous. Trimming left V 5 bases short and J 7 bases short, with 8 bases between. CDR1 is LNHDA and CDR2 is SQIVND in the germline V gene (reference sequence). There are 11 residues in the CDR3. CDR3 amino acids: CASSEGFGYTF. CDR3 DNA sequence: TGTGCCAGTAGTGAGGGTTTTGGCTACACCTTC.

This sequence joins TRBV5-1 and TRBJ1-2, with D possibly being TRBD1 (5 bases). CDR1 and CDR2 (germline): SGHRS, YFSETQ. V gave up 4 bases and J gave up 0 bases, with 7 bases separating them. CDR3 length: 13 amino acids. The CDR3 reads CASSLTANYGYTF. The CDR3 coding sequence is TGCGCCAGCAGCCTGACAGCTAACTATGGCTACACCTTC.

This clone was recorded once. The chain couples TRBV30 to TRBJ1-6, with D possibly TRBD1 on 6 matching bases. CDR3 length: 13 amino acids. Trimming cost V 3 bases and J 10 bases, with 13 bases left between them. Looked up from germline, CDR1 is GTSNPN and CDR2 is SVGIG (reference sequence). DNA of the CDR3: TGTGCCTGGAGCAGCAGGGGAAGATCACCCCTCCACTTT. It codes for CAWSSRGRSPLHF.